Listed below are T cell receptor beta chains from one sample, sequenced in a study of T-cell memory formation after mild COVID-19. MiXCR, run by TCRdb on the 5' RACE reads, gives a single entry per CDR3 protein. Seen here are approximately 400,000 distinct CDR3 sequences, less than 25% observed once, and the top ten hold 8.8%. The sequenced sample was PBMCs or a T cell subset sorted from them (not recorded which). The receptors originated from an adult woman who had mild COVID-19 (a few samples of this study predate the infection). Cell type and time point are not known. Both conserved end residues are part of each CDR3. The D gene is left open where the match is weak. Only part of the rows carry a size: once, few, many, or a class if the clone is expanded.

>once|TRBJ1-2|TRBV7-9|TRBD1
TGTGCCAGCATCCTCGCACGGGACAGGGCGATCTATGGCTACACCTTC
CASILARDRAIYGYTF
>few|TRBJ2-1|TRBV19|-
TGTGCCAGTAGTCTGAGTCACAATGAGCAGTTCTTC
CASSLSHNEQFF
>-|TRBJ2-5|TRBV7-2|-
TGTGCCAGCAGCTTGGACGGCGTAGAGACCCAGTACTTC
CASSLDGVETQYF
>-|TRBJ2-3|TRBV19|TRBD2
TGTGCCAGGAGCCAATGGCGGGGGGCCCCAGATACGCAGTATTTT
CARSQWRGAPDTQYF
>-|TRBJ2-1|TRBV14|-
TGTGCCAGCAGTTATGAACAGGAGGCCCCTTACAATGAGCAGTTCTTC
CASSYEQEAPYNEQFF
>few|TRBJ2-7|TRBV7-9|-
TGTGCCAGCAGCTTAGAGGTGACAGTGAACTACGAGCAGTACTTC
CASSLEVTVNYEQYF
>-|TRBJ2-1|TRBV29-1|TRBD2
TGCAGCGTCACTAGCGGGAGAAGCAATGAGCAGTTCTTC
CSVTSGRSNEQFF
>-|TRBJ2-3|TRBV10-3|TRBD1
TGTGCCAGCCAACTTCCGGGACAGGGGAGCACAGATACGCAGTATTTT
CASQLPGQGSTDTQYF
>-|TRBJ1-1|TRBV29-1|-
TGCAGCGTTGTCAAGAATTGGGAAGCTTTCTTT
CSVVKNWEAFF
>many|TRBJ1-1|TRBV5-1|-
TGCGCCAGCAGCTTAGCACGGGTGAACACTGAAGCTTTCTTT
CASSLARVNTEAFF
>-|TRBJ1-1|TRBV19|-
TGTGCCAGTGGGGATGCCGTTATCGAGACTTTCTTT
CASGDAVIETFF
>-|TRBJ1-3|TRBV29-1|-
TGCAGCTATAGGGGTTCCTCTGGAAACACCATATATTTT
CSYRGSSGNTIYF
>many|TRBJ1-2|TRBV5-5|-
TGTGCCAGCAGCTTGGAAGTATATTCTAACTATGGCTACACCTTC
CASSLEVYSNYGYTF
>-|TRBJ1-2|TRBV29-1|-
TGCAGCGCTGGACAGTCTAACTATGGCTACACCTTC
CSAGQSNYGYTF
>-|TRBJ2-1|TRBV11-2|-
TGTGCCAGCAGCCACCGGGACCACGCGGGCTATGAGCAGTTCTTC
CASSHRDHAGYEQFF
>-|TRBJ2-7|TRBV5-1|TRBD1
TGCGCCAGCAGCTCCTGGACAGGGGCACCCGAGCAGTACTTC
CASSSWTGAPEQYF
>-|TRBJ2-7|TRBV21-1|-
TGTGCCAGCAGCAAAGAAGGTAGCGGGAGGGCCAATACCCACGAGCAGTACTTC
CASSKEGSGRANTHEQYF
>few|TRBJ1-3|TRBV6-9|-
TGTGCCTCTCGGGGTGACTTACCAGCTGGAAACACCATATATTTT
CASRGDLPAGNTIYF
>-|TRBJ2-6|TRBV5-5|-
TGTGCCAGCAGCTTGGAAGGGGACGGGGCCAACGTCCTGACTTTC
CASSLEGDGANVLTF
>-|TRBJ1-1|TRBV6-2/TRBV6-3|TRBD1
TGTGCCAGCAGTTACTCAGGGGGCAGAGTGAACACTGAAGCTTTCTTT
CASSYSGGRVNTEAFF
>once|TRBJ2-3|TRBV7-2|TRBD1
TGTGCCAGCGGTAGACAGGGGAGCACAGATACGCAGTATTTT
CASGRQGSTDTQYF
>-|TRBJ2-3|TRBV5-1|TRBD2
TGCGCCAGCAGCTTGCGAACGGGAGGGCCGGCAGATACGCAGTATTTT
CASSLRTGGPADTQYF
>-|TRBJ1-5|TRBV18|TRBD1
TGTGCCAGCTCACGCGGGACAGGGTTGGATGGTCAGCCCCAGCATTTT
CASSRGTGLDGQPQHF
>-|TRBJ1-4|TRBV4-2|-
TGTGCCAGCAGCCAAGTTAGGATTACCCTTGAAAAACTGTTTTTT
CASSQVRITLEKLFF
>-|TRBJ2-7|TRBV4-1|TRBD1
TGCGCCAGCAGCCACCGACCGGGACAGGGTCTCTCCGAGCAGTACTTC
CASSHRPGQGLSEQYF
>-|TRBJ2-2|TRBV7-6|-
TGTGCCAGCAGCCCACTAGGACCGGGGGCGGCGGGCACCGGGGAGCTGTTTTTT
CASSPLGPGAAGTGELFF
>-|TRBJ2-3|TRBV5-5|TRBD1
TGTGCCAGCAGCTCCTACTTGACAGGGTCAGATACGCAGTATTTT
CASSSYLTGSDTQYF
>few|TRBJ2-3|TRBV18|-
TGTGCCAGCTCACCGTTATTGCAGGGCACAGATACGCAGTATTTT
CASSPLLQGTDTQYF
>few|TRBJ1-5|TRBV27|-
TGTGCCAGCAGTTTAGGCGACGGGAGAGGTCAGCCCCAGCATTTT
CASSLGDGRGQPQHF
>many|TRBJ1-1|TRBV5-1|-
TGCGCCAGCAGCTTGGCCGGAGGGGGCACTGAAGCTTTCTTT
CASSLAGGGTEAFF
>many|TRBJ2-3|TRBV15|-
TGTGCCACCAGCAGAGCCCTAGCGGATACGCAGTATTTT
CATSRALADTQYF
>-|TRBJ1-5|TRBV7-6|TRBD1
TGTGCCAGCAGCTTGATAGGTGGACAGGCCGCCCAGCCCCAGCATTTT
CASSLIGGQAAQPQHF
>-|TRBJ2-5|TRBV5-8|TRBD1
TGTGCCAGCAGCTTGGGGGCCGGGACAGCAGAAGAGACCCAGTACTTC
CASSLGAGTAEETQYF
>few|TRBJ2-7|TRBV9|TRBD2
TGTGCCAGCAGCGCTAGCGGGGGGAGTACCGAGCAGTACTTC
CASSASGGSTEQYF
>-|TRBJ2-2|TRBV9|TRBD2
TGTGCCAGCAGCGTCCCCTCGGGACTAGCGGCGAACACCGGGGAGCTGTTTTTT
CASSVPSGLAANTGELFF
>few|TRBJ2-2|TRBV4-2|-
TGTGCCAGCACGGCCACCGGGGAGCTGTTTTTT
CASTATGELFF
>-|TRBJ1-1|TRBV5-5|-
TGTGCCAGCAGCTTGGCCTTCAGGGAAGCTTTCTTT
CASSLAFREAFF
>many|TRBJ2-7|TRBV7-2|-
TGTGCCAGCAGCTCGCAGGGGATGTCGGGGTCCTACGAGCAGTACTTC
CASSSQGMSGSYEQYF
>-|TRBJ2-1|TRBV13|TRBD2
TGTGCCAGCAGCGCGACTAGCGGGAGTGGTAGTGAGCAGTTCTTC
CASSATSGSGSEQFF
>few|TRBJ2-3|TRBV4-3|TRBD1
TGCGCCAGCAGCCAAGAGGGGACAGAAACAGATACGCAGTATTTT
CASSQEGTETDTQYF
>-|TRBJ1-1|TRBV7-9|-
TGTGCCAGCAGCTCAGGACGGATTATTAACACTGAAGCTTTCTTT
CASSSGRIINTEAFF
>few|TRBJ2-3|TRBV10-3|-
TGTGCCATCAGCGATTTCCCCACAGATACGCAGTATTTT
CAISDFPTDTQYF
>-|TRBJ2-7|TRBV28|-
TGTGCCAGCAGTCGGGCAGGGAGAGACTACGAGCAGTACTTC
CASSRAGRDYEQYF
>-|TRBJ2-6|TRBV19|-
TGTGCCAGTAGTGTCACAGGATTCTCTGGGGCCAACGTCCTGACTTTC
CASSVTGFSGANVLTF
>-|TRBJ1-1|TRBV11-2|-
TGTGCCAGCAGCCCTCGACAGATTGAAGCTTTCTTT
CASSPRQIEAFF
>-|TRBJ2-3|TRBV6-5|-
TGTGCCAGCAGCAACCCCGGCGTCGGGGGTACGCAGTATTTT
CASSNPGVGGTQYF
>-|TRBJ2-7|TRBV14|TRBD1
TGTGCCAGCAGCCCCACCGCCGGGACAGGGGTTAGCGAGCAGTACTTC
CASSPTAGTGVSEQYF
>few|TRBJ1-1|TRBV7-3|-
TGTGCCAGCAGCTTCGGGGGGACGGCTGAAGCTTTCTTT
CASSFGGTAEAFF
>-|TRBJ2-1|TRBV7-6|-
TGTGCCAGCAGCTTAGGTGACGAAGCCCTCTTGGAGCAGTTCTTC
CASSLGDEALLEQFF
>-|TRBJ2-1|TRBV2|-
TGTGCCAGCAGTGATGAGGCTAGCTCGGATGAGCAGTTCTTC
CASSDEASSDEQFF
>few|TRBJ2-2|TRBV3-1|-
TGTGCCAGCAGCGACCGGGACGCCCAGCTGTTTTTT
CASSDRDAQLFF
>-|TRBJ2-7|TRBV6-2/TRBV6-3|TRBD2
TGTGCCAGCAGAACAGCGGGGGGCCCCTACGAGCAGTACTTC
CASRTAGGPYEQYF
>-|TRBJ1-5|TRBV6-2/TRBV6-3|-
TGTGCCAGCAGAACATACAGTCCCCCAGGCAATCAGCCCCAGCATTTT
CASRTYSPPGNQPQHF
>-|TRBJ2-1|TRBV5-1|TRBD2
TGCGCCAGCAGCTTGGTCGCGGGAGGACTCTACAATGAGCAGTTCTTC
CASSLVAGGLYNEQFF
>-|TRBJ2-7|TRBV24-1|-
TGTGCCACCGCCGAATCAGTGAGATCGGACGAGCAGTACTTC
CATAESVRSDEQYF
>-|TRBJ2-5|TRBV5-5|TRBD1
TGTGCCAGCAGCCCGGGACAGGGGACTCAAGAGACCCAGTACTTC
CASSPGQGTQETQYF